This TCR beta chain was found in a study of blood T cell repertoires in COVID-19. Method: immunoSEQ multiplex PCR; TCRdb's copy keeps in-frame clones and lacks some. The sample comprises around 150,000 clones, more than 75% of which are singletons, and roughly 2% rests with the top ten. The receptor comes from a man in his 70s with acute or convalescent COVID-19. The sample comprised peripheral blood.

DNA for the CDR3: TGTGCCAGCAGCCCGCCCCAAAAAAGCGGGGGTGCCAATGAGCAGTTCTTC. Protein sequence: CASSPPQKSGGANEQFF. V gene TRBV3-1 (or the pseudogene TRBV3-2) combines with J gene TRBJ2-1; 8 nucleotides align to TRBD2. The CDR3 spans 17 residues. V was clipped by 4 bases and J by 6 bases; unmatched bases: 14. In germline, CDR1 is LGHDT, CDR2 YNNKEL (reference sequence).